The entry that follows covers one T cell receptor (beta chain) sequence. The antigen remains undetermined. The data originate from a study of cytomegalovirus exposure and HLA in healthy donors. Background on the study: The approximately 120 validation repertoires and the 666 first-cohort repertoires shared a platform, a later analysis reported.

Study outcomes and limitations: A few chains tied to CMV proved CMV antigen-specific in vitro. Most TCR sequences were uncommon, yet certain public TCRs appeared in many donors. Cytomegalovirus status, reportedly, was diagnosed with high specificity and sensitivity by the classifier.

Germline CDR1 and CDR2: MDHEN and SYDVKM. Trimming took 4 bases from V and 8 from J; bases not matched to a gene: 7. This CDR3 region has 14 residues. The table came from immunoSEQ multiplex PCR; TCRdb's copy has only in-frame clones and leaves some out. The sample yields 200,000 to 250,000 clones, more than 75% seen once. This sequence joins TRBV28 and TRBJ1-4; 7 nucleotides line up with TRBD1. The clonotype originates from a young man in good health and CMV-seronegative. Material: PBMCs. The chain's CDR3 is CASSSGQAGEKLFF. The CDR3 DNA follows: TGTGCCAGCAGTTCCGGACAGGCGGGGGAAAAACTGTTTTTT.